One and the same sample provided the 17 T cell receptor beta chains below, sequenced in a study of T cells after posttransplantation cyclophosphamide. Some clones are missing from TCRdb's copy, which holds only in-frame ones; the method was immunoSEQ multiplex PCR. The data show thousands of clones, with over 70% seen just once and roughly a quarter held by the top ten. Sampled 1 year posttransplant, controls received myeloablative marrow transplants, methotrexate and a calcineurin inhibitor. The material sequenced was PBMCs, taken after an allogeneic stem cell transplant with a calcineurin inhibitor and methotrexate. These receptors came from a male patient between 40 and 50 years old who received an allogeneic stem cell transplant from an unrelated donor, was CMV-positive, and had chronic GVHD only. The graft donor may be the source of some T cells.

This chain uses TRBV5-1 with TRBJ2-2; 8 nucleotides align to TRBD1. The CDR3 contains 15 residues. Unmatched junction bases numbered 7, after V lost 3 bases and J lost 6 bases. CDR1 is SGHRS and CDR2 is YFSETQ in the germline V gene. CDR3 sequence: CASSWRQGRPGELFF. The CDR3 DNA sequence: TGCGCCAGCAGCTGGCGACAGGGGAGGCCCGGGGAGCTGTTTTTT.

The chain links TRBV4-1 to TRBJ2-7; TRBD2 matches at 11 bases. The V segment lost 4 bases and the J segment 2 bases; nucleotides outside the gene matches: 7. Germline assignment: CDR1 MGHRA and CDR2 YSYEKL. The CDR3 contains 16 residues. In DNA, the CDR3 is TGCGCCAGCAGCCTTCAGGGACTAGCGGACCCCTACGAGCAGTACTTC. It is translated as CASSLQGLADPYEQYF.

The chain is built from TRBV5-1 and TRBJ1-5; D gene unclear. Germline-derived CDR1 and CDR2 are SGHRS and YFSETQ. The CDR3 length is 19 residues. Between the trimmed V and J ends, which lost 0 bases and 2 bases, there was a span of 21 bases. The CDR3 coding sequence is TGCGCCAGCAGCTTGGGGGAGGGCCACACGGGGATCGGCAATCAGCCCCAGCATTTT. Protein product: CASSLGEGHTGIGNQPQHF.

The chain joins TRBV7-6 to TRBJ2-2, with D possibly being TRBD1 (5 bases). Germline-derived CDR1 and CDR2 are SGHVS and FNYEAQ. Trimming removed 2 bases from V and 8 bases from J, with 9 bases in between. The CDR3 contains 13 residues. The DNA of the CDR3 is TGTGCCAGCAGCTTACAGGGTGCAGGGGAGCTGTTTTTT. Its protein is CASSLQGAGELFF.

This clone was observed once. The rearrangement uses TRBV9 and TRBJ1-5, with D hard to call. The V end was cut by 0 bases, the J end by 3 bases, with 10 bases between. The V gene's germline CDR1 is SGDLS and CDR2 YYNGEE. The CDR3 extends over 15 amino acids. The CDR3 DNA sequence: TGTGCCAGCAGCGTAGTTCCAAAAATCAATCAGCCCCAGCATTTT. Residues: CASSVVPKINQPQHF.

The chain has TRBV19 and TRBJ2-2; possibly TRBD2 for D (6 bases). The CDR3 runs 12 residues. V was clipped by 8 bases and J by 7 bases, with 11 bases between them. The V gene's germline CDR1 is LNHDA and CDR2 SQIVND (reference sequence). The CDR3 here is CASQIGGGELFF. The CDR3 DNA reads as TGTGCCAGTCAGATCGGGGGCGGGGAGCTGTTTTTT.

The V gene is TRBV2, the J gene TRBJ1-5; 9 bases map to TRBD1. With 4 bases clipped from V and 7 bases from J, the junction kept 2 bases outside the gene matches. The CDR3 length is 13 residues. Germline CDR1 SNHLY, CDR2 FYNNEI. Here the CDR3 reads CASSADRGQPQHF. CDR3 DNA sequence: TGTGCCAGCAGTGCGGACAGGGGCCAGCCCCAGCATTTT.

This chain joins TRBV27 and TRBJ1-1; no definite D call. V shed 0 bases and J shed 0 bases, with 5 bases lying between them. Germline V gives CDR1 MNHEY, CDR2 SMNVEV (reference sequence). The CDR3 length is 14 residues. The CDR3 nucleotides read TGTGCCAGCAGTTTATCGAGAGTGAACACTGAAGCTTTCTTT. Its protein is CASSLSRVNTEAFF.

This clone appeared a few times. In DNA form, the CDR3 reads TGTGCCAGCAGTTTCTCAGCGGCGAACACCGGGGAGCTGTTTTTT. It encodes CASSFSAANTGELFF. The chain uses TRBV6-6 and TRBJ2-2; D might be TRBD2 (5 bases). Germline V gene data show CDR1 as MNHNY and CDR2 as SVGAGI (reference sequence). Trimming stripped 4 bases from V and 0 bases from J, with 9 bases between. The CDR3 totals 15 residues.

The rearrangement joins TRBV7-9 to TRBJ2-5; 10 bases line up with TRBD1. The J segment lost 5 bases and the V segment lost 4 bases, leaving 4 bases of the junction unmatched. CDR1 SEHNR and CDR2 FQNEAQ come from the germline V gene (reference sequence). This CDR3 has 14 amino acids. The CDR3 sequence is CASSSGTGEETQYF. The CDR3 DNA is TGTGCCAGCAGCTCCGGGACAGGGGAGGAGACCCAGTACTTC.

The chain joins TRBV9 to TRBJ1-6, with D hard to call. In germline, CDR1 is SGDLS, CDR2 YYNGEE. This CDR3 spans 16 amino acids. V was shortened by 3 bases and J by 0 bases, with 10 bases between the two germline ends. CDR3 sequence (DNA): TGTGCCAGCAGCGAGACCGGGAGCTCCTATAATTCACCCCTCCACTTT. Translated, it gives CASSETGSSYNSPLHF.

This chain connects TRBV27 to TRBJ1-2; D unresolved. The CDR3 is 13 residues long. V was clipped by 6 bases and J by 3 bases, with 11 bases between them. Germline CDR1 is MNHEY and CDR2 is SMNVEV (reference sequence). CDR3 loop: CASSPLGHYGYTF. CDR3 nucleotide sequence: TGTGCCAGCAGCCCACTGGGCCACTATGGCTACACCTTC.

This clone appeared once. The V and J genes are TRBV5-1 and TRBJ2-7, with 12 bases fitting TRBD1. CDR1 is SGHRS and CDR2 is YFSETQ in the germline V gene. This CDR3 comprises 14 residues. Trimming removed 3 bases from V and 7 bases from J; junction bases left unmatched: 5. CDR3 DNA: TGCGCCAGCAGCTCGGGGACAGGGGGCAATGAGCAGTACTTC. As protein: CASSSGTGGNEQYF.

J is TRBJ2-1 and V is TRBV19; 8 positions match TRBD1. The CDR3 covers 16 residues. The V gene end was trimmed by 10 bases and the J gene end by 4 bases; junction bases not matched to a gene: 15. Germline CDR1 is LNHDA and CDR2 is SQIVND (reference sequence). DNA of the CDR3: TGTGCCACCCATGCCGAAAGGGGACAGGTATACAATGAGCAGTTCTTC. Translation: CATHAERGQVYNEQFF.

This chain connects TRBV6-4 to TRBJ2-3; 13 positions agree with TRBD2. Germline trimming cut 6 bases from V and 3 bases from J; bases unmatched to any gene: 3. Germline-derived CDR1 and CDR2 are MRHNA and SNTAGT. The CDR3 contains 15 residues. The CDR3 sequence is CASSTSGGATDTQYF. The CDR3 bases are TGTGCCAGCAGCACTAGCGGGGGGGCTACAGATACGCAGTATTTT.

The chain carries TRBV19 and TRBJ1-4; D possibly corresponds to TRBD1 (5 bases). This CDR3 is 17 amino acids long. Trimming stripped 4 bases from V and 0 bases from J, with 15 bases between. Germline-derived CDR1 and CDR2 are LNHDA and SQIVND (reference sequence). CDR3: CASSTRTRRATNEKLFF. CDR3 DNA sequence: TGTGCCAGTAGTACCCGGACAAGGAGGGCAACTAATGAAAAACTGTTTTTT.

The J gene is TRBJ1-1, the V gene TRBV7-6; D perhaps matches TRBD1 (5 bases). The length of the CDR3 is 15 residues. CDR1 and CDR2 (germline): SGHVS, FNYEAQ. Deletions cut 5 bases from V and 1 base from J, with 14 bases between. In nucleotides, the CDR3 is TGTGCCAGCAGCCGACCTGGGGGGTCGAACACTGAAGCTTTCTTT. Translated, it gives CASSRPGGSNTEAFF.